These 30 T cell receptor beta chains originate from one sample sequenced in a study of regulatory T cells in long-lasting Graves disease. This sample's time point: newly diagnosed GD, antithyroid drugs for less than 3 months. Extracted PBMC RNA gave rise to the TCR library. For TCR beta, libraries came from iRepertoire HTBI primers and Arm-PCR of CDR3 regions. A single record per CDR3 protein comes from TCRdb applying MiXCR to the multiplex PCR reads. The table lists around 400,000 distinct CDR3 sequences, about 16% of them singletons. This specimen consisted of peripheral blood mononuclear cells (PBMCs), obtained at new diagnosis, from a patient treated with antithyroid drugs. These TCRs come from a female donor with Graves disease.

The table lists this clonotype with a few counts. The rearrangement links TRBV6-1 to TRBJ2-4; D gene uncertain. Looked up from germline, CDR1 is MNHNS and CDR2 is SASEGT. V lost 4 bases and J 0 bases, leaving 13 bases between the germline ends. This CDR3 region has 16 residues. The DNA of the CDR3 is TGTGCCAGCAGTGGCTCCAGGCACCTAGCCAAAAACATTCAGTACTTC. Its translation: CASSGSRHLAKNIQYF.

This clonotype was recorded at least ten times. The junction departs from germline at one end; a sequencing error may be responsible. This chain uses TRBV13 with TRBJ2-7; the match to TRBD2 covers 12 bases. The CDR3 contains 17 residues. CDR1 and CDR2 from the germline V gene are PRHDT and FYEKMQ (reference sequence). The CDR3, as DNA: TGCGCCAGCAGCCCCTTCGGACTAGCGGGGACCTACGACGAGCAGTACTTC. The encoded protein is CASSPFGLAGTYDEQYF.

The table lists this clonotype with many counts. The rearrangement uses TRBV2 and TRBJ1-3; unclear D gene. V was pared by 5 bases and J by 0 bases, with 14 bases between. The CDR3 loop spans 16 amino acids. Germline CDR1 SNHLY, CDR2 FYNNEI. The CDR3 nucleotides are TGTGCCAGCAGTTCCCCTCGGGCCCGCTCTGGAAACACCATATATTTT. This codes for CASSSPRARSGNTIYF.

This clonotype came up many times. V gene TRBV24-1 combines with J gene TRBJ2-7; D is unclear. Between the trimmed V and J ends, which lost 1 base and 4 bases, there was a span of 7 bases. Germline V gene data show CDR1 as KGHDR and CDR2 as SFDVKD. The CDR3 totals 13 residues. The CDR3 region has the DNA TGTGCCACCAGTGATTTTATGGGTTACGAGCAGTACTTC. Protein product: CATSDFMGYEQYF.

This clonotype was recorded at least ten times. The V and J genes are TRBV5-6 and TRBJ2-2, with 8 bases aligning to TRBD1. CDR3 length: 19 residues. V was clipped by 0 bases and J by 2 bases; unmatched bases: 12. Germline assignment: CDR1 SGHDT and CDR2 YYEEEE. CDR3 sequence (DNA): TGTGCCAGCAGCTTGGAGGTGGCAGGGGGCGTCTGTAACACCGGGGAGCTGTTTTTT. Its protein is CASSLEVAGGVCNTGELFF.

This clonotype was seen at least ten times. The chain uses TRBV6-5 and TRBJ2-5; the D gene could be TRBD1 or TRBD2 (6 bases each). CDR1 is MNHEY, CDR2 SVGAGI, per germline. The CDR3 spans 15 residues. Trimming stripped 0 bases from V and 6 bases from J, with 14 bases between. The CDR3: CASSYSRGAGKTQYF. In DNA, the CDR3 is TGTGCCAGCAGTTACTCTAGGGGGGCCGGAAAGACCCAGTACTTC.

This clonotype was detected many times. The CDR3 reads CSAKTGGKEEQYF. CDR3 coding DNA: TGCAGTGCCAAAACCGGGGGCAAGGAGGAGCAGTACTTC. The J gene is TRBJ2-7, the V gene TRBV20-1, with D perhaps given as TRBD1 or TRBD2 (6 bases each). V lost 6 bases and J lost 7, with 19 bases in between. This CDR3 is 13 amino acids long. Germline assignment: CDR1 DFQATT and CDR2 SNEGSKA (reference sequence).

As regards this clonotype: This likely reflects a read error, since a far larger clone is one base away. This rearrangement joins TRBV2 to TRBJ2-7, with D unclear. Per the germline V gene, CDR1 is SNHLY and CDR2 is FYNNEI. Trimming shortened V by 10 bases and J by 7 bases, and 20 bases separated the two germline ends. This CDR3 has 13 residues. Here the CDR3 DNA reads TGTGCCATCGCCCGGCAATCCTACAATGAGCAGTACTTC. Protein: CAIARQSYNEQYF.

The table lists this clonotype with many counts. The genes are TRBV14 and TRBJ2-5, with D possibly TRBD1 on 6 matching bases. Germline V lookup: CDR1 SGHDN, CDR2 FVKESK. The CDR3 length is 16 residues. The V and J ends lost 0 bases and 7 bases respectively, with 18 bases between them. This CDR3 reads CASSQERWGRGGTQYF. The CDR3 coding sequence is TGTGCCAGCAGCCAAGAGAGGTGGGGGCGCGGTGGGACCCAGTACTTC.

A few counts support this clonotype. The chain combines TRBV2 with TRBJ2-2, with no clear D. CDR1 SNHLY and CDR2 FYNNEI come from the germline V gene. The CDR3 is made up of 13 amino acids. V shed 10 bases and J shed 1 base, with 10 bases lying between them. The CDR3 loop is CATKTRNTGELFF. The CDR3 DNA is TGTGCCACCAAGACGAGGAACACCGGGGAGCTGTTTTTT.

This clonotype was detected many times. The chain has TRBV6-2 or TRBV6-3 and TRBJ2-7; D not resolved. In germline, CDR1 is MNHEY, CDR2 SVGEGT. The CDR3 is 13 amino acids. Between the trimmed V and J ends, which lost 8 bases and 1 base, there was a span of 12 bases. CDR3 bases: TGTGCCAGCGGGCGTGGAGATTCCTACGAGCAGTACTTC. It translates to CASGRGDSYEQYF.

This clonotype was recorded many times. The chain uses TRBV2 and TRBJ1-2; D is ambiguous. Germline V gene sequence: CDR1 SNHLY, CDR2 FYNNEI. Trimming stripped 1 base from V and 8 bases from J, with 5 bases between. This CDR3 region has 11 residues. The chain's CDR3 is CASSEGGGYTF. CDR3 bases: TGTGCCAGCAGTGAAGGTGGCGGCTACACCTTC.

This clonotype showed up many times. V is TRBV11-2 and J is TRBJ2-7; a possible D gene is TRBD2 (5 bases). CDR1 SGHAT and CDR2 FQNNGV come from the germline V gene. This CDR3 has 12 residues. V lost 5 bases and J 6 bases, leaving 11 bases between the germline ends. In nucleotides, the CDR3 is TGTGCCAGCAGCAGAGGGTCGAGCGAGCAGTACTTC. Its protein product is CASSRGSSEQYF. Full variable domain (outside the CDR3, taken from reference TRBV11-2 and TRBJ2-7): EAGVAQSPRYKIIEKRQSVAFWCNPISGHATLYWYQQILGQGPKLLIQFQNNGVVDDSQLPKDRFSAERLKGVDSTLKIQPAKLEDSAVYLCASSRGSSEQYFGPGTRLTVT.

Of note for this clonotype: A much larger clonotype is one base distant, so this may be a read error. The chain links TRBV7-2 to TRBJ2-1, with 12 bases matching TRBD2. This CDR3 region has 16 residues. Germline V CDR1 and CDR2: SGHTA, FQGNSA. In DNA, the CDR3 is TGCGCCAGCAGCCTATCCGGGACTAGCGGGCCCAATGGGCAGTTCTTC. The encoded protein is CASSLSGTSGPNGQFF.

As to this clonotype: A much larger clone is a single base away; this may be a read error. The rearrangement links TRBV5-5 to TRBJ1-3; D uncertain. The CDR3 extends over 16 amino acids. Looked up from germline, CDR1 is SGHKS and CDR2 is YYEKEE (reference sequence). CDR3 residues: CASTAGFLGSGSTIYF. For the CDR3, the DNA is TGTGCCAGCACTGCGGGCTTTTTGGGCTCTGGAAGCACCATATATTTT.

V gene TRBV6-1 combines with J gene TRBJ1-5; weak D call: TRBD1 (5 bases). Trimming stripped 8 bases from V and 11 bases from J, with 37 bases between. Germline V gene data show CDR1 as MNHNS and CDR2 as SASEGT. This CDR3 region has 19 residues. CDR3 in amino acids: CASGVEGQGDFDRTGAQHF. CDR3 DNA: TGTGCCAGCGGGGTCGAAGGACAAGGGGATTTTGACCGGACCGGGGCCCAGCATTTT.

There are many counts of this clonotype. This chain connects TRBV9 to TRBJ1-2, with a weak D call TRBD1 (6 bases). Germline CDR1 SGDLS, CDR2 YYNGEE. This CDR3 is 15 amino acids long. V lost 7 bases and J 3 bases, leaving 19 bases between the germline ends. The CDR3 sequence: CASGREGDGYYGYTF. CDR3 sequence (DNA): TGTGCCAGCGGTAGAGAGGGGGACGGCTACTATGGCTACACCTTC.

This clonotype was counted at least ten times. The V and J genes are TRBV20-1 and TRBJ1-5, with D hard to call. Trimming shortened V by 2 bases and J by 4 bases, and 18 bases separated the two germline ends. CDR3 length: 16 amino acids. Germline V CDR1 and CDR2: DFQATT, SNEGSKA (reference sequence). The CDR3 DNA is TGCAGTGCTAGAAATTCCCGGCAGCTACCTAATCAGCCCCAGCATTTT. Translating gives CSARNSRQLPNQPQHF.

A word on this clonotype: A read error is possible here, since a much larger clone lies one base away. The chain recombines TRBV12-3 or TRBV12-4 with TRBJ1-6, with 8 nucleotides matching TRBD1. There are 16 residues in the CDR3. Written as DNA, the CDR3 is TGTGTCAGCAGTTACACAGGGGGTAGTGGTAATTCACCCCTCCACTTT. This codes for CVSSYTGGSGNSPLHF.

The chain couples TRBV2 to TRBJ2-1; TRBD1 aligns across 12 bases. CDR3 length: 15 amino acids. CDR1 and CDR2 from the germline V gene are SNHLY and FYNNEI. V trimming: 7 bases; J trimming: 6 bases; junction bases outside the gene matches: 7. CDR3 coding DNA: TGTGCCAGCAAGGAAGGGACAGGGGGCCTCAATGAGCAGTTCTTC. Encoded protein: CASKEGTGGLNEQFF. Using reference TRBV2 and TRBJ2-1 for the parts outside the CDR3, the full variable domain is EPEVTQTPSHQVTQMGQEVILRCVPISNHLYFYWYRQILGQKVEFLVSFYNNEISEKSEIFDDQFSVERPDGSNFTLKIRSTKLEDSAMYFCASKEGTGGLNEQFFGPGTRLTVL.

This clonotype was counted at least ten times. The V gene is TRBV28, the J gene TRBJ2-3; TRBD2 agrees at 12 bases. The V and J ends lost 5 bases and 7 bases, in that order; junction bases with no gene match: 1. Looked up from germline, CDR1 is MDHEN and CDR2 is SYDVKM. CDR3 length: 13 residues. The CDR3 spells CASSTSGRNTQYF. CDR3 nucleotides: TGTGCCAGCAGTACTAGCGGGAGGAATACGCAGTATTTT.

Ten or more counts support this clonotype. The rearrangement uses TRBV27 and TRBJ2-1; 7 bases line up with TRBD1. Per germline, CDR1 MNHEY and CDR2 SMNVEV (reference sequence). The CDR3 consists of 16 residues. V gave up 3 bases and J gave up 8 bases; unmatched junction bases: 13. CDR3 protein: CASSLRTGGDLDEQFF. For the CDR3, the DNA is TGTGCCAGCAGTTTGAGGACAGGTGGGGATCTGGATGAGCAGTTCTTC.

This clonotype came up many times. J is TRBJ2-1 and V is TRBV27, with no clear D. V lost 2 bases and J 6 bases, leaving 5 bases between the germline ends. This CDR3 is 12 amino acids long. The germline gives CDR1 MNHEY, CDR2 SMNVEV (reference sequence). The CDR3 region has the DNA TGTGCCAGCAGTTTAGTCGGCAATGAGCAGTTCTTC. Translation: CASSLVGNEQFF.

The rearrangement uses TRBV28 and TRBJ2-7; D possibly corresponds to TRBD2 (5 bases). CDR1 and CDR2 from the germline V gene are MDHEN and SYDVKM. The CDR3 consists of 13 residues. The V end was cut by 8 bases, the J end by 5 bases, with 16 bases between. CDR3 in amino acids: CASSSGINHEQYF. CDR3 sequence (DNA): TGTGCCAGCTCGTCGGGAATCAACCACGAGCAGTACTTC.

On this clonotype itself: Likely a read error: the CDR3 ends without its conserved phenylalanine or tryptophan. This chain links TRBV18 with TRBJ2-7; the match to TRBD1 covers 9 bases. With V trimmed by 3 bases and J by 5 bases, 8 bases remained unmatched. CDR3 length equals 15 residues. Germline CDR1 and CDR2: KGHSH and LQKENI. DNA of the CDR3: TGTGCCAGCTCACCCACGGGACAGGGATTCGACGAGCAGTACTCC. As protein: CASSPTGQGFDEQYS.

This clonotype was found many times. The V and J genes are TRBV12-3 or TRBV12-4 and TRBJ2-3, with 9 bases identical to TRBD1. The CDR3 has 15 residues. J gave up 10 bases and V 5 bases, and 13 bases lay outside the gene matches. Here the CDR3 reads CASSGTGSPADSQYF. Written as DNA, the CDR3 is TGTGCCAGCAGTGGGACAGGGTCCCCCGCCGATTCGCAGTATTTT.

This clonotype was counted between two and nine times. This chain joins TRBV5-1 and TRBJ2-2; a possible D gene is TRBD1 (5 bases). The germline gives CDR1 SGHRS, CDR2 YFSETQ. The V end was cut by 3 bases, the J end by 5 bases, with 11 bases between. The CDR3 spans 14 residues. The CDR3 reads CASSSDKGTGELFF. CDR3 bases: TGCGCCAGCAGCTCCGATAAGGGGACCGGGGAGCTGTTTTTT.

The table lists this clonotype with a few counts. This chain links TRBV7-9 with TRBJ1-2, with D hard to call. With 1 base removed from V and 2 bases from J, the gap between germline ends came to 11 bases. Per germline, CDR1 SEHNR and CDR2 FQNEAQ (reference sequence). The CDR3 is 15 amino acids. This CDR3 is CASSLGRSVNYGYTF. The DNA for the CDR3 is TGTGCCAGCAGCTTAGGGCGGTCTGTGAACTATGGCTACACCTTC.

On this clonotype: Being one base from a much bigger clone, this may be a read error. The V and J genes are TRBV7-3 and TRBJ2-7; 7 nucleotides match TRBD1. The J call may be faulty, since TRBJ2-1 better matches the DNA end. Looked up from germline, CDR1 is SGHTA and CDR2 is FQGTGA. This CDR3 is 15 amino acids long. Written as DNA, the CDR3 is TGTGCCAGCAGCTCGTATGAGGGGGCGCGCAATGAGCAGTTCTTC. This codes for CASSSYEGARNEQFF.

This clonotype was recorded many times. In nucleotides, the CDR3 is TGTGCCAGCAGCTTAAGCCACCCAGGGGGCTTGAACACTGAAGCTTTCTTT. Amino acid sequence: CASSLSHPGGLNTEAFF. The V gene is TRBV7-9, the J gene TRBJ1-1; 8 bases fit TRBD1. Looked up from germline, CDR1 is SEHNR and CDR2 is FQNEAQ (reference sequence). This CDR3 spans 17 amino acids. Trimming took 2 bases from V and 0 from J; bases not matched to a gene: 8.